This T cell receptor (beta chain) was profiled in a study of identical twins. MiXCR, applied by TCRdb to the 5' RACE reads, yields one record per CDR3 protein. Here the sample spans around 530,000 distinct CDR3 sequences, 15% being singletons. CDR3 size: 13 residues. With V trimmed by 6 bases and J by 4 bases, 2 bases remained unmatched. Germline V CDR1 and CDR2: LGHDT, YNNKEL (reference sequence). This clonotype occurred a few times. These same records also appear under a second study, on yellow fever vaccine responses in identical twins.

The sample consisted of CD4+ T cells sorted from blood. This TCR came from a woman aged 18-35 years in good health. The chain is built from TRBV3-1 and TRBJ2-3; 9 bases map to TRBD2. CDR3 coding DNA: TGTGCCAGCAGAATAGCGGGGGCAGATACGCAGTATTTT. This codes for CASRIAGADTQYF.